This passage covers 19 T cell receptor beta chains from one sample sequenced in a study of cytomegalovirus exposure and HLA in healthy donors. Primers included in the PCR were 60 Vbeta and 13 Jbeta primers. Generated by immunoSEQ multiplex PCR, the TCRdb table keeps only in-frame clones and is missing some. Here the sample spans 250,000 to 350,000 clones, just over 85% being singletons. Input material: PBMCs. These TCRs come from a man aged 35-49 years in good health and CMV-seropositive.

This clone has a single count. This sequence joins TRBV27 and TRBJ2-5; 8 positions agree with TRBD1. The germline CDR1 and CDR2 sequences are MNHEY and SMNVEV (reference sequence). J gave up 9 bases and V 5 bases, and 29 bases lay outside the gene matches. The CDR3 runs 20 residues. CDR3 sequence reads: CASSPHLDRVTTTPGGAQYF. As DNA, the CDR3 is TGTGCCAGCAGTCCCCACCTGGACAGGGTAACGACTACCCCAGGTGGAGCCCAGTACTTC.

The chain's CDR3 is CATSKVWDRGPYSSGANVLTF. In DNA, the CDR3 is TGTGCCACCAGCAAAGTTTGGGACAGGGGGCCCTATAGCTCTGGGGCCAACGTCCTGACTTTC. The chain has TRBV15 and TRBJ2-6; 12 positions match TRBD1. The junction had 13 bases not matched to a gene; V was cut back by 4 bases and J by 0 bases. The CDR3 contains 21 residues. Germline V CDR1 and CDR2: LNHNV, YYDKDF (reference sequence).

CDR3 nucleotides: TGTGCCAGCAGCTTAATGTCCACTAAAAATGAGGGGCAGTTCTTC. Translated: CASSLMSTKNEGQFF. The V and J genes are TRBV11-1 and TRBJ2-1; D is possibly TRBD2 (5 bases). Trimming removed 2 bases at V and 12 bases at J, with 20 bases between. Looked up from germline, CDR1 is SGHAT and CDR2 is FQDESV (reference sequence). The CDR3 is made up of 15 amino acids.

The chain couples TRBV5-1 to TRBJ2-7, with 9 positions matching TRBD1. Germline assignment: CDR1 SGHRS and CDR2 YFSETQ. The CDR3 extends over 16 amino acids. With 0 bases clipped from V and 2 bases from J, the junction kept 6 bases outside the gene matches. CDR3 sequence (DNA): TGCGCCAGCAGCTTGGGTCCCGACAGGGGGACCTACGAGCAGTACTTC. Translating gives CASSLGPDRGTYEQYF.

The CDR3 bases are TGTGCCAGCAGTGTGGCAGTCCAGACTTCTTTGAGAAACACCATATATTTT. Translated: CASSVAVQTSLRNTIYF. The chain recombines TRBV6-1 with TRBJ1-3; D unclear. The CDR3 consists of 17 residues. Trimming shortened V by 4 bases and J by 5 bases, and 21 bases separated the two germline ends. The germline V gene encodes CDR1 MNHNS and CDR2 SASEGT.

The chain couples TRBV4-2 to TRBJ2-5; 11 bases match TRBD2. CDR1 LGHNA and CDR2 YNFKEQ come from the germline V gene. The CDR3 has 15 residues. V dropped 4 bases and J dropped 11; count of bases not matched to a gene: 12. The CDR3 is CASSPSTSGNGEQYF. The CDR3 nucleotides read TGTGCCAGCAGCCCCTCGACTAGCGGGAATGGGGAGCAGTACTTC.

This chain uses TRBV9 with TRBJ2-2; 7 bases agree with TRBD2. V trimming: 2 bases; J trimming: 0 bases; junction bases outside the gene matches: 7. The CDR3 runs 17 residues. Germline V gene sequence: CDR1 SGDLS, CDR2 YYNGEE. The CDR3 DNA follows: TGTGCCAGCAGCGTGTCTACCGGGAGGTCGAACACCGGGGAGCTGTTTTTT. Protein product: CASSVSTGRSNTGELFF.

The chain combines TRBV2 with TRBJ2-7, with a possible D match to TRBD2 (5 bases). Per germline, CDR1 SNHLY and CDR2 FYNNEI. Deletions cut 2 bases from V and 7 bases from J, with 18 bases between. The CDR3 is 15 amino acids. This CDR3 reads CASSELQRARGEQYF. The DNA of the CDR3 is TGTGCCAGCAGTGAACTCCAGAGGGCTCGAGGGGAGCAGTACTTC.

V gene TRBV18 combines with J gene TRBJ1-1; tentatively, D is TRBD1 (5 bases). The CDR3 sequence is 16 residues long. The germline V gene has CDR1 KGHSH and CDR2 LQKENI. Deletions cut 0 bases from V and 0 bases from J, with 11 bases between. CDR3 bases: TGTGCCAGCTCACCACCGACAGCAAGCATGAACACTGAAGCTTTCTTT. This translates into CASSPPTASMNTEAFF.

The V gene is TRBV6-6, the J gene TRBJ2-5; 9 bases align to TRBD2. With 2 bases clipped from V and 3 bases from J, the junction kept 4 bases outside the gene matches. Germline V CDR1 and CDR2: MNHNY, SVGAGI (reference sequence). The CDR3 has 15 residues. CDR3 region: CASSYPGLAEETQYF. The DNA of the CDR3 is TGTGCCAGCAGTTACCCGGGACTAGCCGAAGAGACCCAGTACTTC.

This clone has just one count. The chain carries TRBV9 and TRBJ1-3; D unresolved. The CDR3 loop spans 14 amino acids. Germline V gives CDR1 SGDLS, CDR2 YYNGEE. V gave up 0 bases and J gave up 0 bases, with 4 bases separating them. CDR3 bases: TGTGCCAGCAGCGTAGTAGACTCTGGAAACACCATATATTTT. Amino acids: CASSVVDSGNTIYF.

This chain connects TRBV5-4 to TRBJ2-5, with TRBD1 as a possible D gene (5 bases). The V gene's germline CDR1 is SGHNT and CDR2 YYREEE (reference sequence). The CDR3 is 17 amino acids. V lost 0 bases to trimming and J lost 5 bases, with 20 bases between them. CDR3 DNA sequence: TGTGCCAGCAGCTTGGGGGTAGGGGCGGTTGATTTGGAGACCCAGTACTTC. It yields the protein CASSLGVGAVDLETQYF.

The chain employs TRBV5-1 and TRBJ2-1; D not resolved. In germline, CDR1 is SGHRS, CDR2 YFSETQ. Trimming removed 0 bases at V and 10 bases at J, with 8 bases between. This CDR3 spans 12 amino acids. CDR3 DNA: TGCGCCAGCAGCTTGGTAGTTAACGAGCAGTTCTTC. It yields the protein CASSLVVNEQFF. Variable domain in full (rest from reference TRBV5-1 and TRBJ2-1): KAGVTQTPRYLIKTRGQQVTLSCSPISGHRSVSWYQQTPGQGLQFLFEYFSETQRNKGNFPGRFSGRQFSNSRSEMNVSTLELGDSALYLCASSLVVNEQFFGPGTRLTVL.

The chain links TRBV4-1 to TRBJ1-3, with a tentative D call TRBD1 (5 bases). The CDR3 contains 16 residues. The germline V gene has CDR1 MGHRA and CDR2 YSYEKL. The V end was cut by 2 bases, the J end by 2 bases, with 13 bases between. The CDR3 bases are TGCGCCAGCAGCCAATACCCCAGGGATACTGGAAACACCATATATTTT. Translation: CASSQYPRDTGNTIYF.

This clone has only a few counts. This sequence joins TRBV12-5 and TRBJ1-1; D is ambiguous. CDR3 length: 12 residues. V was cut by 5 bases and J by 5 bases, with 9 bases left in between. In germline, CDR1 is LGHNT, CDR2 FRNRAP. CDR3 sequence: CASGPGGTEAFF. In DNA, the CDR3 is TGTGCTAGTGGTCCGGGAGGGACTGAAGCTTTCTTT. The full variable domain, in which reference TRBV12-5 and TRBJ1-1 provide the parts outside the CDR3, is DARVTQTPRHKVTEMGQEVTMRCQPILGHNTVFWYRQTMMQGLELLAYFRNRAPLDDSGMPKDRFSAEMPDATLATLKIQPSEPRDSAVYFCASGPGGTEAFFGQGTRLTVV.

This clone was detected only once. The chain recombines TRBV2 with TRBJ2-5; 7 nucleotides line up with TRBD1. The J call may be in error: the DNA end matches TRBJ2-7 better. The CDR3 has 15 residues. The germline V gene encodes CDR1 SNHLY and CDR2 FYNNEI. This CDR3 reads CASKGWRQGRYEQYF. The CDR3 DNA reads as TGTGCCAGCAAGGGTTGGAGACAGGGACGCTACGAGCAGTACTTC.

Notes on this clone: One end of the junction does not line up with germline, which may come from a read error. The chain uses TRBV6-5 and TRBJ1-5; unclear D gene. Germline-derived CDR1 and CDR2 are MNHEY and SVGAGI. This CDR3 spans 13 amino acids. CDR3 sequence reads: CAGSYQVHQPQHF. The CDR3 bases are TGTGCCGGCAGTTACCAGGTCCATCAGCCCCAGCATTTT.

CDR3 in amino acids: CASSLTGGAGANVLTF. The CDR3 DNA sequence: TGTGCCAGCAGCCTGACAGGGGGAGCTGGGGCCAACGTCCTGACTTTC. This chain uses TRBV27 with TRBJ2-6; 9 positions match TRBD1. The CDR3 length is 16 residues. The germline gives CDR1 MNHEY, CDR2 SMNVEV (reference sequence). Trimming at V came to 6 bases and at J to 2 bases, leaving 5 bases not matched to a gene.

This chain joins TRBV7-2 and TRBJ1-1; 8 bases fit TRBD1. With V trimmed by 5 bases and J by 0 bases, 5 bases remained unmatched. The CDR3 covers 15 residues. Per germline, CDR1 SGHTA and CDR2 FQGNSA. CDR3 coding DNA: TGTGCCAGCAGCCCCAGGGGGCTCATGAACACTGAAGCTTTCTTT. Translating it yields CASSPRGLMNTEAFF.